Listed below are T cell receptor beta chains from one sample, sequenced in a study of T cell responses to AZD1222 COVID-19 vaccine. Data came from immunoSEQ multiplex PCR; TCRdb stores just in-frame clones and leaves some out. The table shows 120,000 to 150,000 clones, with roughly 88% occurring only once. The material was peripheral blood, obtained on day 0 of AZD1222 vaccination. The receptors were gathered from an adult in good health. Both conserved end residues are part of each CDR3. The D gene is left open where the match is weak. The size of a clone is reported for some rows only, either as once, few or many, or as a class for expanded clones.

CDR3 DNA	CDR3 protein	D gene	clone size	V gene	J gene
TGTGCCAGCAGCCAAGGATATGGCTACACCTTC	CASSQGYGYTF	-	-	TRBV3-1/TRBV3-2	TRBJ1-2
TGTGCCAGCTCACCTGGCTTCTCGGGTGACTACGAGCAGTACTTC	CASSPGFSGDYEQYF	-	-	TRBV18	TRBJ2-7
TGCGCCAGCAGCCTATACGACTCTAGCAATCAGCCCCAGCATTTT	CASSLYDSSNQPQHF	-	-	TRBV4-3	TRBJ1-5
TGTGCCAGCAGCTTCGACGGGGGTGAGCAGTTCTTC	CASSFDGGEQFF	-	-	TRBV7-2	TRBJ2-1
TGTGCCAGTAGGCAGGGCATAGCGGGCACAGATACGCAGTATTTT	CASRQGIAGTDTQYF	-	-	TRBV19	TRBJ2-3
TGTGCCAGCAGCCAAGTCCTGTCGGTAGAGCAGTACTTC	CASSQVLSVEQYF	-	-	TRBV5-6	TRBJ2-7
TGTGCCAGCAGCTTATTCTCAGGGACTAGCGGGGCGGTTGAGCAGTTCTTC	CASSLFSGTSGAVEQFF	TRBD2	-	TRBV7-6	TRBJ2-1
TGTGCCAGTATAGCCGGGACAGCGTCGAACACCGGGGAGCTGTTTTTT	CASIAGTASNTGELFF	TRBD1	-	TRBV19	TRBJ2-2
TGTGCCAGCAGCCAAGAGAAGGGACAGGGAAATCTTGGGGGGAGCACCGGGGAGCTGTTTTTT	CASSQEKGQGNLGGSTGELFF	TRBD1	-	TRBV3-1/TRBV3-2	TRBJ2-2
TGTGCCAGCAGTTACAGAACTAATGAAAAACTGTTTTTT	CASSYRTNEKLFF	-	-	TRBV6-5	TRBJ1-4
TGTGCCAGCATTTCGGGGGGGGTCGGTCCAGATACGCAGTATTTT	CASISGGVGPDTQYF	TRBD2	-	TRBV6-4	TRBJ2-3
TGCGCCAGCAGCTTTACTAGCGGGATTGGTGATGAGCAGTTCTTC	CASSFTSGIGDEQFF	TRBD2	-	TRBV5-1	TRBJ2-1
TGTGCCAGCAGTCCCGGGGCAGTCGGAAACACCATATATTTT	CASSPGAVGNTIYF	-	-	TRBV27	TRBJ1-3
TGTGCCAGCAGTGAGGACCGGGAGCTGTTTTTT	CASSEDRELFF	-	once	TRBV25-1	TRBJ2-2
TGTGCCAGCAGGAGGCGTACAGCCAGTCTGAGTTCACCCCTCCACTTT	CASRRRTASLSSPLHF	-	-	TRBV5-6	TRBJ1-6
TGTGCCAGCAGCCAAGTCCACCAAGGGGAGCAGTTCTTC	CASSQVHQGEQFF	-	-	TRBV3-1/TRBV3-2	TRBJ2-1
TGTGCCAGCAGTTTAAGGGGCACCGGGGAGCTGTTTTTT	CASSLRGTGELFF	-	-	TRBV12-3/TRBV12-4	TRBJ2-2
TGTGCCAGCAGTCCCTTTGTTACGGGACTGTACAATGAGCAGTTCTTC	CASSPFVTGLYNEQFF	-	-	TRBV14	TRBJ2-1
TGCAGCGTTGAAGTTTTTCCTCCGGCTGCGACAGGGCTCGATACCTACGAGCAGTACTTC	CSVEVFPPAATGLDTYEQYF	TRBD1	-	TRBV29-1	TRBJ2-7
TGTGCCAGCAGCGTGAGTTTAGCGGGGACCGGGGAGCTGTTTTTT	CASSVSLAGTGELFF	TRBD2	-	TRBV9	TRBJ2-2
TGCAGCGTTGAAAAGACTAGCGGGGACGAGCAGTACTTC	CSVEKTSGDEQYF	TRBD2	once	TRBV29-1	TRBJ2-7
TGTGCCTGGAGTGTACCAGGGTACGGCTACACCTTC	CAWSVPGYGYTF	-	-	TRBV30	TRBJ1-2
TGTGCCAGCAGCCAAGATCCAAGGCCCGAGCAGTACTTC	CASSQDPRPEQYF	-	-	TRBV14	TRBJ2-7
TGTGCCAGCAGACGACTAGCGGGAGCCCTCTACGAGCAGTACTTC	CASRRLAGALYEQYF	TRBD2	-	TRBV27	TRBJ2-7
TGTGCCAGCAGCGCTAGCGCTCCGAGCAATGAGCAGTTCTTC	CASSASAPSNEQFF	-	-	TRBV5-8	TRBJ2-1
TGTGCCAGTAGTATGTCAGGACAGGCTTCATTCTACGAGCAGTACTTC	CASSMSGQASFYEQYF	TRBD1	-	TRBV19	TRBJ2-7
TGTGCCAGCAGCTATTCCCGTGGTAGCGGGAGACTCAACACCGGGGAGCTGTTTTTT	CASSYSRGSGRLNTGELFF	TRBD2	-	TRBV6-2/TRBV6-3	TRBJ2-2
TGTGCCAGCAGTTTCAGGCAGCCGTATAATTCACCCCTCCACTTT	CASSFRQPYNSPLHF	-	-	TRBV27	TRBJ1-6
TGTGCCAGTAAACTAGGCAATCAGCCCCAGCATTTT	CASKLGNQPQHF	-	-	TRBV19	TRBJ1-5
TGTGCCAGCAGCCAAACGACAGGCGGGGGCACCGGAAACACCATATATTTT	CASSQTTGGGTGNTIYF	-	-	TRBV3-1/TRBV3-2	TRBJ1-3
TGTGCCAGCAGCCGGGACGGGGCCTACAATGAGCAGTTCTTC	CASSRDGAYNEQFF	-	-	TRBV7-9	TRBJ2-1
TGCAGCGTTGGTAGTGAAAAACTGTTTTTT	CSVGSEKLFF	-	-	TRBV29-1	TRBJ1-4
TGTGCCAGCAGTTACGGACAGACCCCTAGCAATCAGCCCCAGCATTTT	CASSYGQTPSNQPQHF	-	-	TRBV6-2/TRBV6-3	TRBJ1-5
TGTGCCAGCAGCTTCTCCGCAGGAGGACTCTACGAGCAGTACTTC	CASSFSAGGLYEQYF	-	-	TRBV5-6	TRBJ2-7
TGTGCCAGCAGTTTATTAGGTGTGGGAGGGCCCCAGCATTTT	CASSLLGVGGPQHF	-	many	TRBV27	TRBJ1-5
TGTGCCAGCAGCGAGACTAGTCAAATAGATACGCAGTATTTT	CASSETSQIDTQYF	-	-	TRBV9	TRBJ2-3
TGTGCCAGCAGCAAAGCGGGAGAACAAGAGACCCAGTACTTC	CASSKAGEQETQYF	TRBD2	-	TRBV7-8	TRBJ2-5
TGTGCCACCAGCTTCCAGCGGGGTACATACAATGAGCAGTTCTTC	CATSFQRGTYNEQFF	TRBD2	-	TRBV15	TRBJ2-1
TGTGCCATCAGGACAGGACTTAAAGAGACCCAGTACTTC	CAIRTGLKETQYF	-	-	TRBV10-3	TRBJ2-5
TGCGCCAGCAATGAGATGACAGGCGCTAACGAGCAGTACTTC	CASNEMTGANEQYF	-	-	TRBV10-2	TRBJ2-7
TGTGCCAGCAGCAGGGCAGGGGTGGTTGGCTACACCTTC	CASSRAGVVGYTF	-	-	TRBV2	TRBJ1-2
TGTGCCAGCAGCGCCTATAGGGGGGGTAGTCGAGCTTTCTTT	CASSAYRGGSRAFF	-	once	TRBV7-3	TRBJ1-1
TGTGCCAGCAGTTTCAGGGGTATCCGGGGAACTGAAGCTTTCTTT	CASSFRGIRGTEAFF	-	-	TRBV6-2/TRBV6-3	TRBJ1-1
TGTGCCAGCAGTTACCCACGGGACAGGGGTGGCCACGAGCAGTACTTC	CASSYPRDRGGHEQYF	TRBD1	-	TRBV6-2/TRBV6-3	TRBJ2-7
TGCGCCAGCAGCCAGACTTCGGTATACAATGAGCAGTTCTTC	CASSQTSVYNEQFF	-	-	TRBV4-1	TRBJ2-1
TGCAGCGTCAAGAGTGGGACTGAAGCTTTCTTT	CSVKSGTEAFF	-	-	TRBV29-1	TRBJ1-1